This record looks at one TCR beta chain sequence and its context. V shed 2 bases and J shed 1 base, with 9 bases lying between them. Germline-derived CDR1 and CDR2 are MNHEY and SVGAGI. The CDR3 contains 15 residues. Unique molecular identifiers were used in preparing the TCRbeta library. One entry per CDR3 protein results from TCRdb running MiXCR on the PCR reads. This table has 610,000 or so distinct CDR3 sequences, 25% to 30% appearing once. The data originate from a study of T-cell reconstitution after alpha-beta-depleted transplantation in children. V is TRBV6-5 and J is TRBJ1-5; D is uncertain. The sequence was collected from a boy under two years old with Wiskott-Aldrich syndrome, due to receive a stem cell transplant. Sample: PBMCs, taken before TCRalphabeta/CD19-depleted stem cell transplant. CDR3 sequence reads: CASSYQVGSNQPQHF. The CDR3 DNA sequence: TGTGCCAGCAGTTACCAGGTGGGGAGCAATCAGCCCCAGCATTTT.